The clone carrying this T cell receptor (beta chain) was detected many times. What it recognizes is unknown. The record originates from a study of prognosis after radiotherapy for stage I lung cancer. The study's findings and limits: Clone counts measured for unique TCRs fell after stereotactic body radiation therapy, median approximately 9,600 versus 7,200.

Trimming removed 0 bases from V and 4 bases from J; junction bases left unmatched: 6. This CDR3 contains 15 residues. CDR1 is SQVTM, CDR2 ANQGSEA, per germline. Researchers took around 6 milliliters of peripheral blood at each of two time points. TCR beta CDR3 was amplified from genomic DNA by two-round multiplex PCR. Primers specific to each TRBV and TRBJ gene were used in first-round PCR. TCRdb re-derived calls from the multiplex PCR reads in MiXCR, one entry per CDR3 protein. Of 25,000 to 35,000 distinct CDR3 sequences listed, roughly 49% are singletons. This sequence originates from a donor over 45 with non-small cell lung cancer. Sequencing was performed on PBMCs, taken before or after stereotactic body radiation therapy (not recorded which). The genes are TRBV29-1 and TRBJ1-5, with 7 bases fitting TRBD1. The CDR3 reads CSVEDTGQPNQPQHF. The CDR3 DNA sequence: TGCAGCGTTGAAGATACGGGACAGCCGAATCAGCCCCAGCATTTT.